These 9 T cell receptor beta chains came from one sample sequenced in a study of T cells and Merkel cell carcinoma outcomes (TCRdb year 2020). The receptor library was made with the immunoSEQ multiplex PCR assay. TCRdb holds this immuneACCESS table with in-frame rearrangements only. Some clones are missing; in checked studies, unresolved V genes explain under half, and the rest has no known cause. Counted in this sample were some 14,000 clones; over 85% of them appeared once. About 2% of the sample is in the top ten clones. The sample was tumor tissue from Merkel cell carcinoma. Every receptor here comes from a human donor with Merkel cell carcinoma.

This clone appeared once. The V and J genes are TRBV11-3 and TRBJ1-1; no clear D gene. Trimming removed 5 bases at V and 4 bases at J, with 14 bases between. Germline assignment: CDR1 SGHNT and CDR2 YENEEA. CDR3 length equals 14 residues. CDR3 nucleotide sequence: TGTGCCAGCAGCGAGACTCGGTGGAGCACTGAAGCTTTCTTT. Protein: CASSETRWSTEAFF.

V and J are TRBV4-2 and TRBJ1-5; D gene uncertain. The CDR3 spans 15 residues. Looked up from germline, CDR1 is LGHNA and CDR2 is YNFKEQ. The V end was cut by 1 base, the J end by 2 bases, with 9 bases between. The CDR3 coding sequence is TGTGCCAGCAGCCAAGGGACGGCGGGCAATCAGCCCCAGCATTTT. The encoded protein is CASSQGTAGNQPQHF.

This clone has a handful of counts. The V gene is TRBV7-2, the J gene TRBJ2-7; TRBD2 might be the D (7 bases). Germline V lookup: CDR1 SGHTA, CDR2 FQGNSA. Trimming removed 4 bases at V and 7 bases at J, with 20 bases between. The CDR3 has 15 residues. CDR3 coding DNA: TGTGCCAGCAGCTCCGCCAGAGGGGGGGGTCGGGAGCAGTACTTC. Its protein product is CASSSARGGGREQYF.

The gene calls are TRBV5-1 and TRBJ1-2, with D hard to call. V was shortened by 5 bases and J by 4 bases, with 12 bases between the two germline ends. Germline V gene data show CDR1 as SGHRS and CDR2 as YFSETQ. CDR3 length: 13 amino acids. CDR3 coding DNA: TGCGCCAGCAGGGTGTCGGGCACCTATGGCTACACCTTC. Translating it yields CASRVSGTYGYTF.

V gene TRBV19 combines with J gene TRBJ1-3; 9 bases line up with TRBD1. The germline gives CDR1 LNHDA, CDR2 SQIVND (reference sequence). The CDR3 has 15 residues. The junction had 8 bases not matched to a gene; V was cut back by 11 bases and J by 0 bases. Written as DNA, the CDR3 is TGTGCCCCAACAGGGGGCCCTTACTCTGGAAACACCATATATTTT. It yields the protein CAPTGGPYSGNTIYF.

The CDR3 loop is CAWSVTREGSYTF. The CDR3 bases are TGTGCCTGGAGTGTAACGAGAGAGGGGAGCTACACCTTC. The chain links TRBV30 to TRBJ1-2; possible D gene TRBD1, 5 bases. Germline CDR1 GTSNPN, CDR2 SVGIG (reference sequence). The V end was cut by 0 bases, the J end by 9 bases, with 14 bases between. The CDR3 consists of 13 residues.

The chain links TRBV5-4 to TRBJ2-1; 8 bases are shared with TRBD2. Germline V lookup: CDR1 SGHNT, CDR2 YYREEE (reference sequence). The CDR3 sequence is 16 residues long. Losses at the gene ends were 4 bases for V and 3 bases for J; bases not matched to a gene: 9. The CDR3 sequence is CASSDGGVDVYNEQFF. The CDR3 nucleotides are TGTGCCAGCAGCGACGGGGGGGTTGACGTCTACAATGAGCAGTTCTTC.

The V call is TRBV7-2, the J call TRBJ1-1; 7 nucleotides align to TRBD1. Unmatched junction bases numbered 6, after V lost 5 bases and J lost 3 bases. The V gene's germline CDR1 is SGHTA and CDR2 FQGNSA. The CDR3 length is 14 residues. The CDR3 protein is CASSLWTGYTEAFF. In DNA form, the CDR3 reads TGTGCCAGCAGCCTTTGGACAGGTTACACTGAAGCTTTCTTT.

The rearrangement links TRBV5-1 to TRBJ2-1; D gene uncertain. Germline V gene data show CDR1 as SGHRS and CDR2 as YFSETQ. CDR3 length equals 15 residues. V was cut by 0 bases and J by 3 bases, with 10 bases left in between. As DNA, the CDR3 is TGCGCCAGCAGCTTGGCAGACGGATTCTACAATGAGCAGTTCTTC. It translates to CASSLADGFYNEQFF.